Each of the 31 T cell receptor beta chains below was sequenced from the same sample in a study of cytomegalovirus exposure and HLA in healthy donors. In the PCR, 60 Vbeta and 13 Jbeta primers were used. The protocol was immunoSEQ multiplex PCR, while the TCRdb copy is restricted to in-frame clones and leaves out a portion. The table includes 99,000 or so clones, about 80% detected once. The sequenced sample was PBMCs. These receptors originate from a man aged 25 to 45 in good health and CMV-seronegative.

The genes are TRBV9 and TRBJ2-7, with TRBD2 as a possible D gene (6 bases). This CDR3 region has 15 residues. Germline V gene data show CDR1 as SGDLS and CDR2 as YYNGEE. V shed 4 bases and J shed 5 bases, with 19 bases lying between them. This CDR3 is CASSPPSGTVHEQYF. For the CDR3, the DNA is TGTGCCAGCAGCCCCCCTTCGGGGACTGTCCACGAGCAGTACTTC.

The chain employs TRBV27 and TRBJ1-1; TRBD1 aligns across 7 bases. The V gene's germline CDR1 is MNHEY and CDR2 SMNVEV (reference sequence). This CDR3 spans 14 amino acids. V lost 6 bases, J lost 0 bases, and 4 bases stayed unmatched. The CDR3 DNA is TGTGCCAGCAGCCTGACAGGGTTGAACACTGAAGCTTTCTTT. Protein product: CASSLTGLNTEAFF.

This chain connects TRBV5-1 to TRBJ2-2, with a weak D call TRBD2 (5 bases). The CDR3 extends over 15 amino acids. Per germline, CDR1 SGHRS and CDR2 YFSETQ. V lost 2 bases, J lost 2 bases, and 10 bases lay in between. CDR3 in DNA: TGCGCCAGCAGCTTAAAGACTACCAACACCGGGGAGCTGTTTTTT. It specifies CASSLKTTNTGELFF.

The chain joins TRBV9 to TRBJ2-1, with D possibly matching TRBD2 (6 bases). Trimming left V 4 bases short and J 5 bases short, with 13 bases between. This CDR3 comprises 14 residues. CDR1 SGDLS and CDR2 YYNGEE come from the germline V gene. The CDR3 nucleotides read TGTGCCAGCAGCTTCCGGGACTTGAACAATGAGCAGTTCTTC. As protein: CASSFRDLNNEQFF.

This clone was detected only a few times. The genes are TRBV6-4 and TRBJ2-5, with TRBD1 matching over 7 bases. V lost 7 bases and J lost 3; bases outside the gene matches: 11. CDR1 and CDR2 from the germline V gene are MRHNA and SNTAGT. The CDR3 is made up of 15 amino acids. CDR3 sequence reads: CASTLDRAPKETQYF. DNA of the CDR3: TGTGCCAGCACGCTAGACAGGGCTCCGAAAGAGACCCAGTACTTC.

The chain employs TRBV6-1 and TRBJ2-1, with D unresolved. The ends were cut back, 3 bases at V and 7 bases at J, with 10 bases in the middle. Germline V gene lookup returns CDR1 MNHNS and CDR2 SASEGT. The length of the CDR3 is 13 residues. This chain's CDR3 is CASSDDTWNEQFF. As DNA, the CDR3 is TGTGCCAGCAGTGATGACACCTGGAATGAGCAGTTCTTC.

The rearrangement joins TRBV7-7 to TRBJ2-1, with D unresolved. The CDR3 loop spans 13 amino acids. Trimming removed 1 base from V and 8 bases from J, with 9 bases in between. CDR1 is SSHAT, CDR2 FNYEAQ, per germline (reference sequence). CDR3 protein: CASSLGTRDEQFF. The CDR3 DNA reads TGTGCCAGCAGCTTAGGAACCCGGGATGAGCAGTTCTTC. Based on the CDR3 plus reference TRBV7-7 and TRBJ2-1, the full variable domain is GAGVSQSPRYKVTKRGQDVTLRCDPISSHATLYWYQQALGQGPEFLTYFNYEAQPDKSGLPSDRFSAERPEGSISTLTIQRTEQRDSAMYRCASSLGTRDEQFFGPGTRLTVL.

This clone was counted a few times. V is TRBV4-1 and J is TRBJ1-4, with D perhaps TRBD1 (5 bases). This CDR3 is built from 15 residues. Germline V gene sequence: CDR1 MGHRA, CDR2 YSYEKL. The V end was cut by 1 base, the J end by 7 bases, with 13 bases between. Written as DNA, the CDR3 is TGCGCCAGCAGCCAAGGGGCAGGGCTACTTGAAAAACTGTTTTTT. Its protein is CASSQGAGLLEKLFF.

The rearrangement joins TRBV29-1 to TRBJ1-3; no firm D call. The CDR3 totals 14 residues. Germline V gene sequence: CDR1 SQVTM, CDR2 ANQGSEA. The V gene lost 2 bases and the J gene lost 8 bases, with 16 bases spanning the gap. In DNA, the CDR3 is TGCAGCGTTGAACACCCGAGGAAGGGAGACACCATATATTTT. Amino acids: CSVEHPRKGDTIYF.

The chain recombines TRBV9 with TRBJ2-1; no reliable D call. The CDR3 loop spans 15 amino acids. Germline loops: CDR1 SGDLS, CDR2 YYNGEE. V was clipped by 2 bases and J by 8 bases, with 17 bases between them. CDR3 in amino acids: CASSVYGSLGDEQFF. Written as DNA, the CDR3 is TGTGCCAGCAGCGTCTACGGGTCATTAGGCGATGAGCAGTTCTTC.

V is TRBV6-5 and J is TRBJ2-4; perhaps TRBD1 as D (5 bases). Germline CDR1 and CDR2: MNHEY and SVGAGI. V lost 11 bases to trimming and J lost 7 bases, with 9 bases between them. The CDR3 sequence is 10 residues long. CDR3 residues: CAAGANIQYF. CDR3 DNA: TGTGCCGCTGGGGCGAACATTCAGTACTTC.

For the CDR3, the DNA is TGCGCCAGCAGCTTGGTTGGGGAGATGAACACTGAAGCTTTCTTT. As protein: CASSLVGEMNTEAFF. The chain links TRBV5-1 to TRBJ1-1, with unresolved D. With 0 bases removed from V and 0 bases from J, the gap between germline ends came to 9 bases. The length of the CDR3 is 15 residues. CDR1 is SGHRS and CDR2 is YFSETQ in the germline V gene.

The chain uses TRBV7-2 and TRBJ2-7; 7 bases agree with TRBD1. Germline CDR1 and CDR2: SGHTA and FQGNSA. The CDR3 spans 13 residues. Trimming removed 6 bases from V and 2 bases from J; junction bases left unmatched: 4. The DNA for the CDR3 is TGTGCCAGCAGTTTCGGACAGGCCTACGAGCAGTACTTC. Encoded protein: CASSFGQAYEQYF.

V is TRBV7-9 and J is TRBJ1-4; TRBD1 aligns across 7 bases. V was clipped by 5 bases and J by 5 bases; unmatched bases: 5. CDR1 SEHNR and CDR2 FQNEAQ come from the germline V gene (reference sequence). The CDR3 is 14 amino acids. The DNA of the CDR3 is TGTGCCAGCAGCATGGGACAGAACAATGAAAAACTGTTTTTT. Translated, it gives CASSMGQNNEKLFF.

The chain employs TRBV19 and TRBJ1-1, with TRBD1 identical over 9 bases. The CDR3 spans 15 residues. The ends lost 6 bases at V and 2 bases at J; junction bases unmatched: 7. Germline-derived CDR1 and CDR2 are LNHDA and SQIVND (reference sequence). In nucleotides, the CDR3 is TGTGCCAGTAGGGCTCCGGGACAGGGAAACACTGAAGCTTTCTTT. It is translated as CASRAPGQGNTEAFF.

The CDR3 is CASSQTGTGGNQKLFF. The DNA for the CDR3 is TGTGCCAGCAGCCAAACCGGGACAGGGGGAAATCAAAAACTGTTTTTT. The V and J genes are TRBV28 and TRBJ1-4; 11 nucleotides align to TRBD1. Trimming removed 6 bases from V and 9 bases from J; junction bases left unmatched: 12. CDR1 and CDR2 from the germline V gene are MDHEN and SYDVKM. This CDR3 contains 16 residues. Looking up the rest from reference TRBV28 and TRBJ1-4 gives the full variable domain: DVKVTQSSRYLVKRTGEKVFLECVQDMDHENMFWYRQDPGLGLRLIYFSYDVKMKEKGDIPEGYSVSREKKERFSLILESASTNQTSMYLCASSQTGTGGNQKLFFGSGTQLSVL.

This clone has a count of ten or more. The V gene is TRBV7-6, the J gene TRBJ1-5, with D unresolved. The CDR3 covers 17 residues. Per germline, CDR1 SGHVS and CDR2 FNYEAQ. V lost 0 bases and J 3 bases, leaving 15 bases between the germline ends. CDR3: CASSLAQDGHDNQPQHF. The CDR3 DNA reads TGTGCCAGCAGCTTAGCTCAGGATGGGCACGACAATCAGCCCCAGCATTTT.

Here the CDR3 reads CASSPLPEAAPGELFF. CDR3 sequence (DNA): TGTGCCAGCAGCCCCCTGCCAGAGGCGGCCCCCGGGGAGCTGTTTTTT. This chain links TRBV9 with TRBJ2-2; D uncertain. Trimming removed 4 bases at V and 6 bases at J, with 19 bases between. This CDR3 contains 16 residues. CDR1 is SGDLS, CDR2 YYNGEE, per germline.

This clone was found a few times. The chain links TRBV4-3 to TRBJ1-1, with TRBD1 as a possible D gene (5 bases). Germline-derived CDR1 and CDR2 are LGHNA and YSLEER. The CDR3 contains 13 residues. Trimming stripped 5 bases from V and 3 bases from J, with 10 bases between. Here the CDR3 DNA reads TGCGCCAGCAGCTCCTGGGGGGACACTGAAGCTTTCTTT. Residues: CASSSWGDTEAFF.

The chain uses TRBV11-2 and TRBJ2-1, with D possibly being TRBD2 (6 bases). CDR1 and CDR2 (germline): SGHAT, FQNNGV. The CDR3 covers 16 residues. Trimming left V 1 base short and J 9 bases short, with 19 bases between. CDR3 sequence: CASSLGGVTSRGEQFF. The DNA of the CDR3 is TGTGCCAGCAGCTTAGGGGGGGTGACTAGTCGCGGTGAGCAGTTCTTC. The full variable domain, completed using reference TRBV11-2 and TRBJ2-1, is EAGVAQSPRYKIIEKRQSVAFWCNPISGHATLYWYQQILGQGPKLLIQFQNNGVVDDSQLPKDRFSAERLKGVDSTLKIQPAKLEDSAVYLCASSLGGVTSRGEQFFGPGTRLTVL.

The rearrangement joins TRBV19 to TRBJ2-1, with 8 bases aligning to TRBD2. The CDR3 covers 16 residues. V dropped 0 bases and J dropped 1; count of bases not matched to a gene: 2. Germline V gene sequence: CDR1 LNHDA, CDR2 SQIVND (reference sequence). The CDR3 coding sequence is TGTGCCAGTAGTATAGAAGGGACTAGGTCCTACAATGAGCAGTTCTTC. Its translation is CASSIEGTRSYNEQFF. The full variable domain, its missing parts supplied by reference TRBV19 and TRBJ2-1, is DGGITQSPKYLFRKEGQNVTLSCEQNLNHDAMYWYRQDPGQGLRLIYYSQIVNDFQKGDIAEGYSVSREKKESFPLTVTSAQKNPTAFYLCASSIEGTRSYNEQFFGPGTRLTVL.

The chain couples TRBV7-2 to TRBJ2-4; D remains unclear. Germline V gene sequence: CDR1 SGHTA, CDR2 FQGNSA. The germline V and J ends were trimmed by 1 base and 5 bases, with 12 bases remaining between them. CDR3 length: 15 residues. The CDR3 region has the DNA TGTGCCAGCAGCTTAGGAACGGGTCTGGAAAACATTCAGTACTTC. Residues: CASSLGTGLENIQYF.

The chain has TRBV6-5 and TRBJ1-2, with D possibly being TRBD1 (6 bases). V was pared by 0 bases and J by 8 bases, with 13 bases between. Germline V gene data show CDR1 as MNHEY and CDR2 as SVGAGI. The CDR3 extends over 14 amino acids. This chain's CDR3 is CASSYSGGAKGYTF. CDR3 nucleotides: TGTGCCAGCAGTTACTCTGGGGGGGCTAAGGGCTACACCTTC.

V and J are TRBV19 and TRBJ2-3, with D perhaps matching TRBD2 (6 bases). The germline CDR1 and CDR2 sequences are LNHDA and SQIVND (reference sequence). The CDR3 spans 14 residues. Trimming removed 5 bases at V and 5 bases at J, with 14 bases between. The CDR3 reads CASSRGGVEDTQYF. Here the CDR3 DNA reads TGTGCCAGTAGTCGTGGCGGGGTGGAAGATACGCAGTATTTT.

A few counts support this clone. The chain links TRBV19 to TRBJ1-1, with D perhaps TRBD1 (5 bases). Trimming pared 10 bases from V and 1 base from J, leaving 10 bases between. The germline gives CDR1 LNHDA, CDR2 SQIVND (reference sequence). The CDR3 is 12 amino acids. The CDR3 nucleotides read TGTGCCACCAACGGACAGAACACTGAAGCTTTCTTT. Its translation: CATNGQNTEAFF.

The chain uses TRBV6-5 and TRBJ2-1; maybe TRBD2 (5 bases). The CDR3 contains 14 residues. V was pared by 4 bases and J by 5 bases, with 12 bases between. Germline CDR1 and CDR2: MNHEY and SVGAGI. Here the CDR3 reads CASSSGPRDNEQFF. The DNA of the CDR3 is TGTGCCAGCAGTTCCGGGCCGAGGGACAATGAGCAGTTCTTC.

This clone has only one observation. This chain connects TRBV6-1 to TRBJ1-5, with a tentative D call TRBD1 (5 bases). Germline CDR1 is MNHNS and CDR2 is SASEGT. This CDR3 is built from 14 residues. The V end was cut by 7 bases, the J end by 3 bases, with 13 bases between. CDR3 DNA sequence: TGTGCCAGCAACGACGGGGGGATCAATCAGCCCCAGCATTTT. It yields the protein CASNDGGINQPQHF.

The chain uses TRBV14 and TRBJ2-7; D is perhaps TRBD2 (5 bases). This CDR3 is built from 12 residues. Germline assignment: CDR1 SGHDN and CDR2 FVKESK. V was pared by 2 bases and J by 3 bases, with 5 bases between. The CDR3 sequence is CASSQTSYEQYF. The CDR3 DNA reads TGTGCCAGCAGCCAAACTAGCTACGAGCAGTACTTC.

V gene TRBV19 combines with J gene TRBJ1-5; 10 positions match TRBD1. V was pared by 5 bases and J by 0 bases, with 7 bases of the junction left unmatched. This CDR3 has 17 amino acids. Germline CDR1 reads LNHDA; CDR2 reads SQIVND (reference sequence). The CDR3 sequence: CASSAGQGEYSNQPQHF. Written as DNA, the CDR3 is TGTGCCAGTAGTGCTGGACAGGGGGAATATAGCAATCAGCCCCAGCATTTT.

The chain couples TRBV6-5 to TRBJ1-6, with no clear D. The V gene's germline CDR1 is MNHEY and CDR2 SVGAGI. V lost 0 bases and J 7 bases, leaving 7 bases between the germline ends. The length of the CDR3 is 14 residues. The CDR3 protein is CASSYSTGNSPLHF. CDR3 sequence (DNA): TGTGCCAGCAGTTACTCGACCGGGAATTCACCCCTCCACTTT.

On this clone itself: This specimen includes other DNA sequences encoding the same CDR3. The chain uses TRBV28 and TRBJ1-2, with D possibly matching TRBD1 (6 bases). This CDR3 comprises 12 residues. V dropped 4 bases and J dropped 4 bases, with 7 bases sitting between them. The germline gives CDR1 MDHEN, CDR2 SYDVKM. The CDR3 DNA is TGTGCCAGCAGTTCACAGGGCTATGGCTACACCTTC. Translation gives CASSSQGYGYTF.